Following are 2 T cell receptor beta chains from one sample sequenced in a study of T cell changes during pregnancy in multiple sclerosis. The protocol was immunoSEQ multiplex PCR, while the TCRdb copy is restricted to in-frame clones and leaves out a portion. The sample has about 53,000 clones; approximately 91% are singletons. The sample in question was CD4+ T cells from peripheral blood mononuclear cells, obtained in the third trimester of pregnancy. The receptors were sampled from a female donor with multiple sclerosis, enrolled in a pregnancy study.

V and J are TRBV18 and TRBJ2-1; 7 bases match TRBD1. The J segment lost 2 bases and the V segment lost 2 bases, leaving 3 bases of the junction unmatched. The CDR3 is 15 amino acids. Germline V gene data show CDR1 as KGHSH and CDR2 as LQKENI. The CDR3 region is CASSPRQGPYNEQFF. In DNA form, the CDR3 reads TGTGCCAGCTCACCAAGACAGGGTCCCTACAATGAGCAGTTCTTC.

This sequence joins TRBV30 and TRBJ1-1; weak D call: TRBD1 (5 bases). The germline CDR1 and CDR2 sequences are GTSNPN and SVGIG (reference sequence). This CDR3 has 12 residues. Trimming removed 0 bases from V and 10 bases from J, with 12 bases in between. CDR3 protein: CAWSVQRGVAFF. In nucleotides, the CDR3 is TGTGCCTGGAGTGTACAGCGGGGGGTAGCTTTCTTT.